These 29 T cell receptor beta chains were all obtained from the same sample, sequenced in a study of shared clonotypes between healthy human individuals. TCRdb keeps only in-frame clones here, not all; method: immunoSEQ multiplex PCR. The data hold more than 400,000 clones, with roughly 95% observed a single time. The sequencing sample was made of naive CD4+ T cells sorted from blood. The subset is: CD45RA+ positively selected. Receptors originate from a young woman in good health.

This rearrangement joins TRBV2 to TRBJ1-1, with TRBD1 as a possible D gene (5 bases). CDR1 is SNHLY, CDR2 FYNNEI, per germline. V was clipped by 5 bases and J by 1 base, with 14 bases between them. The CDR3 length is 15 residues. CDR3 protein: CASSRGGVKNTEAFF. For the CDR3, the DNA is TGTGCCAGCAGTCGTGGGGGTGTCAAGAACACTGAAGCTTTCTTT.

The chain recombines TRBV21-1 with TRBJ2-3; TRBD1, the D gene given by the table, was not confirmed from the DNA. TRBV21-1 is given as a pseudogene. The length of the CDR3 is 17 residues. The CDR3 DNA reads TGTGCCAGCAGCAAAGAGGGAACAGGGCCGAGCACAGATACGCAGTATTTT. Translated: CASSKEGTGPSTDTQYF.

The J gene is TRBJ2-7, the V gene TRBV6-5; possible D gene TRBD2, 6 bases. This CDR3 contains 12 residues. The V gene lost 5 bases and the J gene lost 2 bases, with 7 bases spanning the gap. The germline V gene encodes CDR1 MNHEY and CDR2 SVGAGI. The CDR3 is CASSSGPYEQYF. Written as DNA, the CDR3 is TGTGCCAGCAGTAGCGGGCCCTACGAGCAGTACTTC.

This chain uses TRBV4-1 with TRBJ2-5, with TRBD1 matching 7 bases. The J call could be wrong; TRBJ2-7 is a better fit for the DNA end. The CDR3 is 14 amino acids. Germline loops: CDR1 MGHRA, CDR2 YSYEKL. The CDR3 bases are TGCGCCAGCAGCCAAGCAGGGGGATCCTACGAGCAGTACTTC. Its translation: CASSQAGGSYEQYF.

The J gene is TRBJ1-5, the V gene TRBV15; D unclear. The CDR3 length is 14 residues. The V and J ends lost 0 bases and 3 bases respectively, with 6 bases between them. Germline V gene sequence: CDR1 LNHNV, CDR2 YYDKDF (reference sequence). CDR3 DNA sequence: TGTGCCACCAGCAGAGATAGGTACAATCAGCCCCAGCATTTT. Residues: CATSRDRYNQPQHF.

V is TRBV19 and J is TRBJ2-6; D is unresolved. V was trimmed by 6 bases and J by 2 bases, leaving 5 bases between them. The CDR3 extends over 13 amino acids. The germline V gene has CDR1 LNHDA and CDR2 SQIVND (reference sequence). The CDR3 DNA is TGTGCCAGTAGAAATGCTGGGGCCAACGTCCTGACTTTC. It encodes CASRNAGANVLTF.

V is TRBV7-9 and J is TRBJ1-2; weak D call: TRBD1 (6 bases). The CDR3 contains 18 residues. Germline V lookup: CDR1 SEHNR, CDR2 FQNEAQ (reference sequence). V gave up 5 bases and J gave up 1 base, with 23 bases separating them. Here the CDR3 DNA reads TGTGCCAGCAGCCTCCAGGCGGTTGGACAGCGGCTTAACTATGGCTACACCTTC. Protein product: CASSLQAVGQRLNYGYTF.

The J gene is TRBJ2-1, the V gene TRBV28; TRBD1 is a possible D gene (7 bases). V lost 6 bases to trimming and J lost 9 bases, with 15 bases between them. This CDR3 contains 13 residues. In germline, CDR1 is MDHEN, CDR2 SYDVKM. The DNA for the CDR3 is TGTGCCAGCAGAAAGCAGGGGGGTTCTGAGCAGTTCTTC. Translating gives CASRKQGGSEQFF.

This chain links TRBV7-2 with TRBJ2-1, with D possibly matching TRBD2 (7 bases). CDR3 length equals 19 residues. Germline CDR1 SGHTA, CDR2 FQGNSA. Trimming removed 3 bases at V and 4 bases at J, with 25 bases between. The CDR3 protein is CASSLEGQRRAGAYNEQFF. The CDR3 DNA is TGTGCCAGCAGCTTGGAAGGACAGCGCCGTGCGGGAGCGTACAATGAGCAGTTCTTC.

J is TRBJ1-4 and V is TRBV18; 7 bases line up with TRBD1. Germline CDR1 reads KGHSH; CDR2 reads LQKENI. The trim removed 0 bases at V and 8 bases at J, leaving 3 bases unmatched. The CDR3 length is 14 residues. CDR3 sequence: CASSPPEGAEKLFF. CDR3 coding DNA: TGTGCCAGCTCACCACCGGAGGGGGCCGAAAAACTGTTTTTT.

The rearrangement links TRBV28 to TRBJ1-2; D is possibly TRBD1 (6 bases). The CDR3 runs 14 residues. Germline CDR1 MDHEN, CDR2 SYDVKM. The germline V and J ends were trimmed by 3 bases and 5 bases, with 13 bases remaining between them. CDR3 coding DNA: TGTGCCAGCAGTTTTGTGGGGGGCGGATATGGCTACACCTTC. This sequence encodes CASSFVGGGYGYTF.

V usage is TRBV5-4 and J usage is TRBJ2-1; D uncertain. The germline V and J ends were trimmed by 0 bases and 6 bases, with 13 bases remaining between them. This CDR3 has 15 amino acids. Per germline, CDR1 SGHNT and CDR2 YYREEE (reference sequence). This chain's CDR3 is CASSLGSLVANEQFF. CDR3 nucleotide sequence: TGTGCCAGCAGCTTGGGGAGCCTGGTCGCCAATGAGCAGTTCTTC.

The chain employs TRBV6-1 and TRBJ1-5; TRBD1 matches at 8 bases. The junction had 15 bases not matched to a gene; V was cut back by 4 bases and J by 7 bases. There are 17 residues in the CDR3. Germline V lookup: CDR1 MNHNS, CDR2 SASEGT. CDR3: CASSAPGRGQYGQPQHF. The CDR3 region has the DNA TGTGCCAGCAGTGCCCCGGGCAGGGGGCAATATGGGCAGCCCCAGCATTTT.

The chain couples TRBV28 to TRBJ2-5; 16 bases map to TRBD2. TRBJ2-7 explains the end of the DNA better; the J call may be wrong. The CDR3 sequence is 15 residues long. The germline V gene has CDR1 MDHEN and CDR2 SYDVKM. The CDR3 DNA follows: TGTGCCAGCAGCCAGGGACTAGCGGGAGGGTACGAGCAGTACTTC. It codes for CASSQGLAGGYEQYF.

The chain combines TRBV5-1 with TRBJ2-1; TRBD2 is a possible D gene (6 bases). Germline V gene data show CDR1 as SGHRS and CDR2 as YFSETQ. The CDR3 length is 18 residues. V lost 0 bases, J lost 0 bases, and 16 bases lay in between. CDR3 residues: CASSLDRGSASSYNEQFF. The DNA for the CDR3 is TGCGCCAGCAGCTTGGACCGGGGGAGCGCTAGCTCCTACAATGAGCAGTTCTTC. The full variable domain, in which reference TRBV5-1 and TRBJ2-1 provide the parts outside the CDR3, is KAGVTQTPRYLIKTRGQQVTLSCSPISGHRSVSWYQQTPGQGLQFLFEYFSETQRNKGNFPGRFSGRQFSNSRSEMNVSTLELGDSALYLCASSLDRGSASSYNEQFFGPGTRLTVL.

This clone came up once. The V gene is TRBV7-8, the J gene TRBJ2-1; the match to TRBD2 covers 14 bases. Germline lookup yields CDR1 SGHVS and CDR2 FQNEAQ. The CDR3 loop spans 16 amino acids. Trimming at V came to 4 bases and at J to 7 bases, leaving 6 bases not matched to a gene. The CDR3 loop is CASSSPRLAGGNEQFF. The CDR3 DNA reads as TGTGCCAGCAGCTCCCCGCGACTAGCGGGAGGGAATGAGCAGTTCTTC. The whole variable domain, remainder taken from reference TRBV7-8 and TRBJ2-1, is GAGVSQSPRYKVAKRGQDVALRCDPISGHVSLFWYQQALGQGPEFLTYFQNEAQLDKSGLPSDRFFAERPEGSVSTLKIQRTQQEDSAVYLCASSSPRLAGGNEQFFGPGTRLTVL.

V usage is TRBV5-6 and J usage is TRBJ2-1; D gene ambiguous. Trimming removed 0 bases from V and 7 bases from J, with 8 bases in between. Per germline, CDR1 SGHDT and CDR2 YYEEEE. This CDR3 contains 13 residues. The CDR3 nucleotides read TGTGCCAGCAGCTTGGGTAGGTTAAATGAGCAGTTCTTC. It yields the protein CASSLGRLNEQFF.

This chain links TRBV5-1 with TRBJ2-7; the match to TRBD2 covers 9 bases. The CDR3 totals 15 residues. Trimming removed 0 bases from V and 0 bases from J; junction bases left unmatched: 1. Per germline, CDR1 SGHRS and CDR2 YFSETQ. The CDR3 here is CASSLGLADSYEQYF. Written as DNA, the CDR3 is TGCGCCAGCAGCTTGGGACTAGCGGACTCCTACGAGCAGTACTTC.

In this sample, this clone turned up once. The CDR3 coding sequence is TGTGCCAGCAGTTCCCCGACTAGCTACATTAGCGAGCAGTACTTC. Translation gives CASSSPTSYISEQYF. J is TRBJ2-7 and V is TRBV28; 7 nucleotides agree with TRBD2. Germline loops: CDR1 MDHEN, CDR2 SYDVKM. The V and J ends lost 4 bases and 6 bases, in that order; junction bases with no gene match: 12. The CDR3 loop spans 15 amino acids. Full variable domain (missing parts from reference TRBV28 and TRBJ2-7): DVKVTQSSRYLVKRTGEKVFLECVQDMDHENMFWYRQDPGLGLRLIYFSYDVKMKEKGDIPEGYSVSREKKERFSLILESASTNQTSMYLCASSSPTSYISEQYFGPGTRLTVT.

The V gene is TRBV5-1, the J gene TRBJ2-7; no clear D. Trimming took off 1 base at V and 3 bases at J, with 14 bases between the two ends. From germline, CDR1 is SGHRS and CDR2 YFSETQ. CDR3 length: 15 residues. The CDR3 loop is CASSLSRKAHYEQYF. Here the CDR3 DNA reads TGCGCCAGCAGCTTGTCGCGGAAGGCCCACTACGAGCAGTACTTC. The full variable domain, completed using reference TRBV5-1 and TRBJ2-7, is KAGVTQTPRYLIKTRGQQVTLSCSPISGHRSVSWYQQTPGQGLQFLFEYFSETQRNKGNFPGRFSGRQFSNSRSEMNVSTLELGDSALYLCASSLSRKAHYEQYFGPGTRLTVT.

V gene TRBV5-1 combines with J gene TRBJ2-1; maybe TRBD2 (6 bases). Trimming took off 2 bases at V and 7 bases at J, with 22 bases between the two ends. The CDR3 is 17 residues long. The germline gives CDR1 SGHRS, CDR2 YFSETQ. As DNA, the CDR3 is TGCGCCAGCAGCTTCCCAAATAGTCGGGAGTGGGAGAATGAGCAGTTCTTC. Translating gives CASSFPNSREWENEQFF.

This clone appeared once. J is TRBJ2-4 and V is TRBV12-2; the listed D gene, TRBD2, was not tested against the DNA. TRBV12-2 is a pseudogene locus. The CDR3 is made up of 11 amino acids. CDR3 region: CESRSRDIQYF. CDR3 bases: TGTGAAAGCCGGTCACGAGACATTCAGTACTTC.

This chain uses TRBV28 with TRBJ1-3, with D hard to call. Trimming removed 3 bases at V and 0 bases at J, with 9 bases between. The CDR3 spans 15 residues. Germline CDR1 is MDHEN and CDR2 is SYDVKM. CDR3 amino acids: CASSFIGSSGNTIYF. In nucleotides, the CDR3 is TGTGCCAGCAGTTTCATAGGGAGCTCTGGAAACACCATATATTTT. The complete variable domain, with remaining parts taken from reference TRBV28 and TRBJ1-3, reads DVKVTQSSRYLVKRTGEKVFLECVQDMDHENMFWYRQDPGLGLRLIYFSYDVKMKEKGDIPEGYSVSREKKERFSLILESASTNQTSMYLCASSFIGSSGNTIYFGEGSWLTVV.

This sequence joins TRBV30 and TRBJ2-2, with D maybe TRBD2 (5 bases). This CDR3 has 13 amino acids. Germline V gene sequence: CDR1 GTSNPN, CDR2 SVGIG (reference sequence). V was cut by 2 bases and J by 4 bases, with 8 bases left in between. The CDR3 DNA sequence: TGTGCCTGGAGTCCCCGGGGCACCGGGGAGCTGTTTTTT. Its protein is CAWSPRGTGELFF.

V is TRBV9 and J is TRBJ1-2; D not resolved. Per the germline V gene, CDR1 is SGDLS and CDR2 is YYNGEE. CDR3 size: 13 residues. The ends were cut back, 6 bases at V and 2 bases at J, with 11 bases in the middle. The CDR3 reads CASTRVVNYGYTF. The CDR3 DNA is TGTGCCAGCACCCGGGTGGTGAACTATGGCTACACCTTC.

This clone was recorded only once. The chain recombines TRBV2 with TRBJ1-1, with TRBD1 identical over 9 bases. CDR1 SNHLY and CDR2 FYNNEI come from the germline V gene. This CDR3 spans 15 amino acids. Trimming took 5 bases from V and 1 from J; bases not matched to a gene: 5. CDR3 loop: CASSIQGAKNTEAFF. The CDR3 DNA follows: TGTGCCAGCAGTATACAGGGGGCCAAGAACACTGAAGCTTTCTTT.

In its sample, this clone was seen once. The chain links TRBV7-6 to TRBJ2-7; a weak D match, TRBD2 (7 bases). The V end lost 2 bases, the J end lost 2 bases, and 22 bases lay between the germline ends. Germline CDR1 reads SGHVS; CDR2 reads FNYEAQ. CDR3 length: 18 amino acids. The CDR3 loop reads CASSLYPGGPTDTYEQYF. For the CDR3, the DNA is TGTGCCAGCAGCTTATACCCCGGGGGGCCGACAGATACCTACGAGCAGTACTTC.

J is TRBJ2-7 and V is TRBV10-3; D is uncertain. Germline CDR1 and CDR2: ENHRY and SYGVKD. V was clipped by 2 bases and J by 7 bases, with 9 bases between them. CDR3 length equals 12 residues. In DNA form, the CDR3 reads TGTGCCATCAGTGAGCTGGGAACGGAGCAGTACTTC. It codes for CAISELGTEQYF.

As concerns this clone: In the same sample, other DNA sequences code for this CDR3. The chain has TRBV6-5 and TRBJ1-1; the D gene is possibly TRBD1 (5 bases). This CDR3 region has 13 residues. V was cut by 6 bases and J by 1 base, with 9 bases left in between. Per the germline V gene, CDR1 is MNHEY and CDR2 is SVGAGI. CDR3 nucleotides: TGTGCCAGCAGCAACGGACAGAACACTGAAGCTTTCTTT. Protein sequence: CASSNGQNTEAFF.